What follows is one TCR beta chain and its context. Its antigen is not identified. CD4+CD25+CD127- Tregs, CD4+CD25- non-Tregs, CD4 and CD8 cells were sorted. The source of the sample is a study of Tregs in tolerant kidney transplant recipients. Study results and caveats: Findings come from small patient numbers and require larger validation. No direct test of biological reproducibility was done here. The most relevant donor-specific Treg TCRbeta repertoire apparently came from expansion with activated donor B cells.

Data came from immunoSEQ multiplex PCR; TCRdb stores just in-frame clones and leaves some out. The sample has approximately 60,000 clones; around 83% are singletons. This CDR3 has 16 amino acids. In germline, CDR1 is SGDLS, CDR2 YYNGEE. V shed 3 bases, J shed 2 bases, and the junction held 9 bases outside the gene matches. The V call is TRBV9, the J call TRBJ2-3; 7 nucleotides agree with TRBD1. The sequenced material came from CD4+ T cells from blood. This receptor was obtained from a human donor in good health. The CDR3 region has the DNA TGTGCCAGCAGCGAATTTGAGGGGGCGTACACAGATACGCAGTATTTT. Its translation is CASSEFEGAYTDTQYF.